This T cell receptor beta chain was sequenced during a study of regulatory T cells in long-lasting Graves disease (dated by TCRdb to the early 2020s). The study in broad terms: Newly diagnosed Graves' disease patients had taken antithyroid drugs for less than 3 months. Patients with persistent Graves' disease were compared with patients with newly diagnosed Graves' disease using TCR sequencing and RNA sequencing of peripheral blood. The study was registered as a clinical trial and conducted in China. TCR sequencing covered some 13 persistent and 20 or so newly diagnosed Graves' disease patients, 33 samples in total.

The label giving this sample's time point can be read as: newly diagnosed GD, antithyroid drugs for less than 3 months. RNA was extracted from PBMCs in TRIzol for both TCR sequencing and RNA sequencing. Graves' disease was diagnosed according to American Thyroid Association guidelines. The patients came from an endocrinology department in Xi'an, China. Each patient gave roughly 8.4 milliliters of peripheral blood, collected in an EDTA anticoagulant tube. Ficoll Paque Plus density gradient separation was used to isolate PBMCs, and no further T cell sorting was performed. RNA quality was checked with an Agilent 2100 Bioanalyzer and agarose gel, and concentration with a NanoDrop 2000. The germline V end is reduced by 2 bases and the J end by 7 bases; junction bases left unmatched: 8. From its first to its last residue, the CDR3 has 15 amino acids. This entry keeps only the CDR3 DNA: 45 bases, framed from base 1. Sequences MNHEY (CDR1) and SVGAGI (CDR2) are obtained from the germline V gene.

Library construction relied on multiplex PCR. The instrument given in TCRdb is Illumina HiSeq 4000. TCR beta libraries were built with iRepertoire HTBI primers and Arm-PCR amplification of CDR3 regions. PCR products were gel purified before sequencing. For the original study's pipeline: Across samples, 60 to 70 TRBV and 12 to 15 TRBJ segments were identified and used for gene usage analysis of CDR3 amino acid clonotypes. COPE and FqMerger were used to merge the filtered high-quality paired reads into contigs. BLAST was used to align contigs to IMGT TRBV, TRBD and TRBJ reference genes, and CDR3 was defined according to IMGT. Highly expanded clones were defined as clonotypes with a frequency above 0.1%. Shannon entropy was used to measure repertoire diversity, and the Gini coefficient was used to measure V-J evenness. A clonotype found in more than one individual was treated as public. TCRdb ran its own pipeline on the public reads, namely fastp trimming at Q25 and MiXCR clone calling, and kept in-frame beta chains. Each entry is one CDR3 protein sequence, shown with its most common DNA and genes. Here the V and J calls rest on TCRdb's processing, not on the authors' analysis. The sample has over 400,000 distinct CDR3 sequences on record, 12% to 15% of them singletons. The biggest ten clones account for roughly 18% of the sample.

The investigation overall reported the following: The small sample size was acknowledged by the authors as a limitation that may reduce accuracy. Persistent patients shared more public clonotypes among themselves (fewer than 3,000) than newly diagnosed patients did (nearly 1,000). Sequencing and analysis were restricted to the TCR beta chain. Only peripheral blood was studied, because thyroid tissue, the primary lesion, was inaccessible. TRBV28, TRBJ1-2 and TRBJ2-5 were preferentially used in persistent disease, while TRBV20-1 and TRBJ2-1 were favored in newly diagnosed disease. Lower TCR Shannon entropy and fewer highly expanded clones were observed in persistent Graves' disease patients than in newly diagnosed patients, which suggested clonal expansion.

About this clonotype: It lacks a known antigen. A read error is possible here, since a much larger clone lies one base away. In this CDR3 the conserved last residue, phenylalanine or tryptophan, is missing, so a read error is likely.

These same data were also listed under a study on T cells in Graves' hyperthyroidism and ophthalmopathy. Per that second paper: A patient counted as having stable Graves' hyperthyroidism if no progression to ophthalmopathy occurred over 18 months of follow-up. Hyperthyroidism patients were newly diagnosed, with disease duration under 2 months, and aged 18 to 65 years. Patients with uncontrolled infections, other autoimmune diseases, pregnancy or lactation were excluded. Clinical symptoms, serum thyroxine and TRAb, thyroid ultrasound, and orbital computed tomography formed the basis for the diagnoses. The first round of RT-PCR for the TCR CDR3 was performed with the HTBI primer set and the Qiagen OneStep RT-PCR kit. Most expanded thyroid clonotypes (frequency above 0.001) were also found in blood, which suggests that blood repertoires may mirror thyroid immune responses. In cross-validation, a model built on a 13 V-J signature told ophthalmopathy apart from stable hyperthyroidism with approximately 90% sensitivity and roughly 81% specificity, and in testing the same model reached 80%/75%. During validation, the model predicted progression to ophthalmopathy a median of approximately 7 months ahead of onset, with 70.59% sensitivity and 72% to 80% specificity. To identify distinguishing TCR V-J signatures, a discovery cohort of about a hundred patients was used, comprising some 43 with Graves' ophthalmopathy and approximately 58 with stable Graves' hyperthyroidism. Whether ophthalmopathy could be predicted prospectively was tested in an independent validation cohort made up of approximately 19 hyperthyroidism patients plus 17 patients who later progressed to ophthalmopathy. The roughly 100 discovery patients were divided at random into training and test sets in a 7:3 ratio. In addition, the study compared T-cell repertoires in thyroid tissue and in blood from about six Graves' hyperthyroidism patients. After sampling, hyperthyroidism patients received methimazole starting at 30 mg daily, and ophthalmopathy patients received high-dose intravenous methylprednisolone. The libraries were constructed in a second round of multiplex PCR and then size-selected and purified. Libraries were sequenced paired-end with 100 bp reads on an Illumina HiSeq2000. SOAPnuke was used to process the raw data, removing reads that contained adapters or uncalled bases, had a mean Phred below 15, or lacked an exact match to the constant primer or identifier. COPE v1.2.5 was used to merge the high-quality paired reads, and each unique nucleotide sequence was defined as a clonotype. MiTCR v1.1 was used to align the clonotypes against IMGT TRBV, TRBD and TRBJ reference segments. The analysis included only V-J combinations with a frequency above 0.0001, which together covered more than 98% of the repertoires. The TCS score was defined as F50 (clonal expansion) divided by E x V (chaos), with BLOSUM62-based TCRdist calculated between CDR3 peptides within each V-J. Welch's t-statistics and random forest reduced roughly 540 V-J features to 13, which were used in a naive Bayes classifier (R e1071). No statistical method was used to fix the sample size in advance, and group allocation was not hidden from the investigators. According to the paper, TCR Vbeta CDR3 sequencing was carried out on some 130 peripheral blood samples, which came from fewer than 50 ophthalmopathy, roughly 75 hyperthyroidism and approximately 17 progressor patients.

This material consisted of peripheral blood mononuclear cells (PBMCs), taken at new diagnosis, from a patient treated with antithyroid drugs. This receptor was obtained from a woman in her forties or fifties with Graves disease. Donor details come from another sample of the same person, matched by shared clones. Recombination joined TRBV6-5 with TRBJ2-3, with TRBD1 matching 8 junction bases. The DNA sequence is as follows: TGTGCCAGCAGTTACGATGACAGGGGTTCACATACGCAGTATCTT. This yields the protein CASSYDDRGSHTQYL.